The following is a T cell receptor (beta chain) sequence with its context. The specificity of this receptor is unknown. No quality values exist for individual bases; no much larger clone is one base distant. In total, about 650 healthy bone marrow donors made up the cohort. At the time of sampling, all cohort members were nominally healthy, though unrecorded immune exposures were likely present. The donor tested CMV seropositive, placing the donor among the 290 or so seropositive members of the cohort. A peripheral blood sample was collected from each donor, and TCR beta sequencing was performed on peripheral blood mononuclear cells. The Qiagen DNeasy Blood Extraction Kit was used to extract genomic DNA from the blood cell samples. Libraries were made using the immunoSEQ multiplex PCR assay. For the multiplex PCR, a mixture combining 60 forward primers for TCR Vbeta segments and 13 reverse primers for TCR Jbeta segments was used. Amplification of the CDR3 region of rearranged TCR beta genes was performed with a multiplex PCR assay on genomic DNA. On the Illumina HiSeq System, the amplified TCR beta libraries were sequenced as 87-base-pair reads. The study's processing was this. A later analysis tallied about 77 million unique TCR beta chains across the 660 or so repertoires, and some 12 million of those chains were shared by two or more donors. Raw reads were error-corrected and collapsed into unique sequences by a nearest-neighbor algorithm in which closely related sequences were merged to remove PCR and sequencing errors. Alignment of CDR3 sequences to IMGT reference sequences was used to assign V, D and J gene segments. For a sequence to be retained, a match of at least six nucleotides to both a V gene segment and a J gene segment was required. Rearrangements were called productive when the CDR3 lacked stop codons and stayed in frame with V and J; all others were non-productive. Following IMGT convention, CDR3 was defined as the stretch from the second conserved V-encoded cysteine up to the conserved J-encoded phenylalanine. The earlier analysis of 450 to 750 of the donors excluded any sequence lacking an unambiguous match to a single V gene segment. In an earlier analysis of several hundred of the donors, V segments were called functional above 56.7% productive rearrangements and were called segregating when the between-donor standard deviation exceeded 5%. A statistical classification framework was built to diagnose cytomegalovirus status from the catalog of TCR beta chain sequences. A later analysis assigned V and J genes by comparing TCR nucleotide sequences with IMGT/GENE-DB human TR gene sequences. The TCRdist pipeline was used in a later analysis to assign CDR3 sequences and most-parsimonious VDJ recombination scenarios. In a later analysis, each TCR beta chain was defined by its CDR3 amino acid sequence together with its V-gene family, and reads lacking a unique V-gene family were excluded. In a later analysis, fewer than 650 highly shared, low-generation-probability nucleotide sequences were removed to address suspected cross-contamination and a sequencing artifact. A later analysis calculated a clonal expansion index for each public chain from normalized within-repertoire ranks of inferred template counts. In a later analysis, generation probabilities were computed using a VDJ recombination model fitted to out-of-frame rearrangements, and the results were checked against IGoR. Hypergeometric tests were used in a later analysis to score TCR-TCR, TCR-HLA and TCR-CMV co-occurrence, with a repertoire-size bias correction applied to the TCR pairs. A later analysis estimated false discovery rates by permuting HLA or CMV assignments 20 times. In a later analysis, co-occurring TCRs were grouped with DBSCAN, and TCRdist sequence similarity was added when clustering was performed within HLA-allele-positive subsets. For co-occurrence clustering, repertoires with fewer than 30,000 or more than 120,000 public chains were excluded, along with a handful of repertoires with anomalous nucleotide sharing. TCRdb stores this immuneACCESS table with in-frame sequences only. Part of the clones is absent; in the studies checked, under half of the shortfall reflects unresolved V genes, and no reason is known for the rest. D and trimming come from the DNA, and the V and J calls and clone size come from that table. Here the sample has about 180,000 clones; 77% occur a single time. The ten largest clones represent approximately 1.3% of the sample.

The data stem from a study of cytomegalovirus exposure and HLA in healthy donors (dated by TCRdb to about 2017). Background on the whole study: In an earlier analysis of around 540 of the donors, 276 Gb of sequence data and roughly 100 million unique TCR beta sequences from 150 million to 200 million T cells were reported. Every repertoire in the discovery cohort had been generated on one and the same sequencing platform. Rather than using new phenotypic data, the later analysis identified candidate immune exposures from TCR beta sequences and from how often those sequences occurred across donors. An early release covering over 500 HLA-typed donors comprised about 300 gigabases of sequencing data and 85 million or so unique TCR sequences. Both class I and class II loci were covered by HLA typing, at four-digit resolution. Typing coverage varied by locus: roughly 620-640 donors for A, B, C, DRB1 and DQB1; 522 for DQA1; about 590 for DPA1; about 450 for DPB1. Roughly 5 DR-DQ haplotypes were handled as single units for association and clustering because linkage in the cohort was strong. Besides the first cohort of hundreds of subjects, a separate validation cohort made up of about 120 different subjects was used. To decide whether each TCR beta V gene segment behaved as functional or pseudogenic, an earlier analysis of fewer than 750 of the donors relied on high-throughput TCR beta sequencing. Among some 400 genotyped donors of the cohort, an average of approximately 220,000 unique TCR beta nucleotide sequences was sequenced per donor, of which about 18% were non-productive. To predict cytomegalovirus infection status, the study brought together high-throughput TCR immunosequencing, statistical association of individual TCRs with disease status, and machine learning. Of the approximately 370 genotyped donors, 65% to 90% were placed in the genetic ancestry cluster associated with self-reported Caucasian donors. Donor age, sex, ethnicity and CMV serostatus were compiled alongside the repertoire data. The study used immunosequencing to profile the T cell repertoires of around 600 subjects and linked those repertoires to cytomegalovirus serostatus. A later analysis re-analyzed previously published TCR beta repertoires from roughly 600 donors and added high-resolution HLA genotyping to study TCR occurrence patterns. The study aimed to test whether cataloging public T cell receptors could reveal signatures of past pathogen exposure. A later genetic analysis took genome-wide SNP genotypes for about 60% of the roughly 670 donors and used that subset as a discovery cohort.

General conclusions and limits of the study: Some IMGT-functional V segments, including TRBV6-2 and TRBV6-3, could not be told apart with the 87-base-pair reads, so those segments were excluded. CMV serostatus was the only immune exposure information available for the cohort. When HLA alleles, especially DR and DQ, strongly co-occurred, TCR associations were difficult to assign to individual alleles. A later analysis found that HLA-associated TCR beta chains were more clonally expanded and had lower generation probabilities than equally common non-associated chains. While some public TCRs were present in many individuals, most TCR sequences turned up only very rarely across donors. The sequencing pipeline was judged likely to have produced a cluster of highly shared sequence variants as a technical artifact. According to a later analysis, parvovirus B19, influenza, CMV and Epstein-Barr virus appeared linked to several top co-occurrence clusters. This cohort had only TCR beta chains sequenced, and the lack of alpha or paired-chain data limited which features could be detected. Compared with the approximately 710-donor mean, donors in an Asian-associated ancestry cluster had fewer N-insertions in productive TCRs, according to a later genetic analysis. Approximately 16 rarely observed V segments, including chromosome 9 orphons, were excluded from the earlier analysis of 550 to 700 of the donors because counts were too low. Because some donors lacked HLA typing at each locus, the association tests relied only on the typed subset. According to the authors, the approach could potentially be generalized to other disease states and immunological phenotypes. A further reported finding was that TCR beta sequences accurately predicted the HLA-A and HLA-B alleles for most subjects in the first cohort. Correlated functional status among segregating V segments might be attributable to linkage disequilibrium, but an unknown experimental factor could not be ruled out. In the study, about 150 TCR beta chains were listed as associated with cytomegalovirus. A later analysis associated 17,000 or so TCR beta sequences with specific HLA alleles at a false discovery rate of 0.05. Presence/absence analyses assumed roughly uniform sequencing depth across donors, an assumption that may not hold. The classifier was reported to diagnose cytomegalovirus status with high specificity and sensitivity in both the original and validation cohorts. A few of the identified cytomegalovirus-associated TCR beta chains were confirmed in vitro to be specific for cytomegalovirus antigens. A later genetic analysis associated a missense DCLRE1C variant with V-gene and J-gene trimming of TCR beta chains, and an independent cohort replicated the association. In a later analysis, the rate of TCR association differed among HLA loci, with DRB1 alleles having the most associated TCRs and HLA-C alleles having the fewest. Most CMV-associated TCR beta chains appeared to be HLA-restricted in a later analysis, and the HLA associations seemed to be driven largely by CMV exposure. Broadly in line with IMGT annotations, most TCR beta V segments showed up in productive rearrangements about 87% or about 30% of the time in an earlier analysis of some 590 of the donors.

Looking up the germline V gene (reference sequence) yields CDR1 SGHKS and CDR2 YYEKEE. Trimming costs V 0 bases and J 4 bases, and their ends lie 8 bases apart. Including the terminal cysteine and phenylalanine, the CDR3 comprises 14 residues. Solely the CDR3 DNA is kept, with 42 bases framed from the first base. The sequencing input was PBMCs. In this chain, TRBV5-5 is recombined with TRBJ1-5; the D gene is possibly TRBD1, with 5 bases matching. This sequence was found in a young woman in good health and CMV-seropositive. CDR3 reads: CASSLGQQNQPQHF. The DNA sequence follows: TGTGCCAGCAGCTTGGGACAGCAGAATCAGCCCCAGCATTTT.